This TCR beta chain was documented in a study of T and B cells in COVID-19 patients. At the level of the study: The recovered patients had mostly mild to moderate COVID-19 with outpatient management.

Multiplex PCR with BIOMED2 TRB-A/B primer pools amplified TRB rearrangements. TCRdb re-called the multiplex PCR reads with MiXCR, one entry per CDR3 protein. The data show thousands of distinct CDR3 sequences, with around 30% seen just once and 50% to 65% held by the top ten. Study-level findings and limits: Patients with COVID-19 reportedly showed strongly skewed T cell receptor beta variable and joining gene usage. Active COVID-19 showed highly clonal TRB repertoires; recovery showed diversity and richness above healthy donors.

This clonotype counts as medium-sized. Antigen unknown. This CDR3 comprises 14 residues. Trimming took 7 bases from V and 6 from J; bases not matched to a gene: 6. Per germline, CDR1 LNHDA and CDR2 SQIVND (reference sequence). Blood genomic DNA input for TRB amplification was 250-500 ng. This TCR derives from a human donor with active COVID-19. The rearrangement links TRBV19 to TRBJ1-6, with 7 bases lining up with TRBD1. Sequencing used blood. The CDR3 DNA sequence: TGTGCCAGTACCCTCCGGGACAGTAATTCACCCCTCCACTTT. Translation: CASTLRDSNSPLHF. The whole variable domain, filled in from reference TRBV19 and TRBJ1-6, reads DGGITQSPKYLFRKEGQNVTLSCEQNLNHDAMYWYRQDPGQGLRLIYYSQIVNDFQKGDIAEGYSVSREKKESFPLTVTSAQKNPTAFYLCASTLRDSNSPLHFGNGTRLTVT.